At least ten counts were recorded for the clone carrying this T cell receptor (beta chain). Its antigen is not identified. Patients were aged 18 to 65, had disease duration under 2 months, and had newly diagnosed hyperthyroidism. Around 10 ml fresh peripheral blood yielded the PBMCs. Template material for amplifying TCR beta CDR3 regions consisted of RNA transcripts. HTBI primers were the set used in a first-round RT-PCR of the TCR CDR3. From the multiplex PCR reads, TCRdb called clonotypes with MiXCR, one entry per CDR3 protein. The sample records more than 550,000 distinct CDR3 sequences, over 15% being singletons. V was clipped by 5 bases and J by 5 bases; unmatched bases: 8. This CDR3 comprises 14 residues. Germline loops: CDR1 SGHTA, CDR2 FQGNSA. The sample comes from a study of T cells in Graves' hyperthyroidism and ophthalmopathy. Findings and limits, study-wide: Blood also contained most expanded thyroid clonotypes above 0.001.

The chain joins TRBV7-2 to TRBJ2-5, with 7 positions matching TRBD1. This receptor was taken from a woman aged 50 to 60 with Graves' hyperthyroidism that later progressed to Graves' ophthalmopathy. Sequenced input: blood. CDR3 sequence reads: CASSRLTGRETQYF. For the CDR3, the DNA is TGTGCCAGCAGCAGACTGACAGGGCGGGAGACCCAGTACTTC.